The 29 T cell receptor beta chains listed next were all sequenced from one sample in a study of quantifying T cell responses using KT2 cells. Looking at the study overall: cDNA was made from DNase-treated RNA using alpha and beta constant primers.

A single-stranded UMI oligo with SP2 sequence was ligated to cDNA 3' ends. First-round PCR used four to five cycles and beta primers RC1.1 and RC1.2 covering TRBC1 and TRBC2. TCRdb re-called the UMI-ligation and nested PCR reads with MiXCR, one entry per CDR3 protein. The table lists some 34,000 distinct CDR3 sequences, around a tenth of them singletons. The specimen was PBMCs spiked with cells of the T cell clone KT2. These receptors originate from a human donor.

This clonotype was seen many times. V gene TRBV29-1 combines with J gene TRBJ1-3; no clear D gene. Germline V gene lookup returns CDR1 SQVTM and CDR2 ANQGSEA. This CDR3 region has 15 residues. Trimming removed 5 bases at V and 0 bases at J, with 14 bases between. The CDR3 DNA is TGCAGCGTTACTGGTAGTAGTCTCTCTGGAAACACCATATATTTT. This gives the protein CSVTGSSLSGNTIYF.

This sequence joins TRBV24-1 and TRBJ2-2, with a weak D call TRBD1 (5 bases). CDR1 and CDR2 (germline): KGHDR, SFDVKD. The CDR3 covers 14 residues. V was clipped by 2 bases and J by 3 bases, with 6 bases between them. CDR3 bases: TGTGCCACCAGTGATTCCAGGGACACCGGGGAGCTGTTTTTT. It yields the protein CATSDSRDTGELFF.

The V call is TRBV15, the J call TRBJ2-3, with 9 bases aligning to TRBD2. The CDR3 is made up of 15 amino acids. The trim removed 5 bases at V and 1 base at J, leaving 4 bases unmatched. In germline, CDR1 is LNHNV, CDR2 YYDKDF (reference sequence). The CDR3 spells CATSPQRGGTDTQYF. The CDR3, as DNA: TGTGCCACCAGCCCACAGCGGGGGGGCACAGATACGCAGTATTTT.

This clonotype came up many times. The J gene is TRBJ2-5, the V gene TRBV29-1, with TRBD1 identical over 7 bases. V lost 6 bases to trimming and J lost 2 bases; unmatched junction nucleotides: 6. CDR3 length: 13 residues. Germline CDR1 is SQVTM and CDR2 is ANQGSEA. This CDR3 is CSVSTGIQETQYF. The CDR3, as DNA: TGCAGCGTATCGACAGGGATTCAAGAGACCCAGTACTTC.

This clonotype came up many times. The rearrangement links TRBV3-1 to TRBJ2-3; D unresolved. Between the trimmed V and J ends, which lost 0 bases and 5 bases, there was a span of 3 bases. This CDR3 is 12 amino acids long. Germline CDR1 reads LGHDT; CDR2 reads YNNKEL (reference sequence). CDR3 DNA: TGTGCCAGCAGCCAAGAGGGAGATACGCAGTATTTT. Its translation is CASSQEGDTQYF.

V gene TRBV7-2 combines with J gene TRBJ2-5, with D possibly matching TRBD1 (5 bases). CDR1 is SGHTA and CDR2 is FQGNSA in the germline V gene. Trimming pared 5 bases from V and 2 bases from J, leaving 18 bases between. The CDR3 is 16 amino acids. The CDR3 here is CASSRLEQDPQETQYF. The DNA for the CDR3 is TGTGCCAGCAGCCGACTCGAACAGGATCCTCAAGAGACCCAGTACTTC. Together with reference TRBV7-2 and TRBJ2-5, the CDR3 gives the full variable domain: GAGVSQSPSNKVTEKGKDVELRCDPISGHTALYWYRQSLGQGLEFLIYFQGNSAPDKSGLPSDRFSAERTGGSVSTLTIQRTQQEDSAVYLCASSRLEQDPQETQYFGPGTRLLVL.

This clonotype was picked up a small number of times. The junction shows a germline mismatch at one end, possibly a read error. This sequence joins TRBV7-7 and TRBJ2-3; D unresolved. Germline V gives CDR1 SSHAT, CDR2 FNYEAQ (reference sequence). This CDR3 has 13 amino acids. The CDR3 reads CASSLQIRDTQYF. The CDR3 coding sequence is TGTGCTAGCAGCCTCCAAATCCGAGATACGCAGTATTTT.

This clonotype has only a few counts. J is TRBJ2-1 and V is TRBV7-3; D could derive from TRBD1 or TRBD2 (5 bases each). This CDR3 comprises 14 residues. The germline gives CDR1 SGHTA, CDR2 FQGTGA. The V end lost 5 bases, the J end lost 4 bases, and 12 bases lay between the germline ends. CDR3 DNA: TGTGCCAGCAGCCCCCGGGACGGTTACAATGAGCAGTTCTTC. Protein: CASSPRDGYNEQFF.

This clonotype was observed at least ten times. The V gene is TRBV4-2, the J gene TRBJ1-4, with unresolved D. Germline V gives CDR1 LGHNA, CDR2 YNFKEQ. V lost 1 base, J lost 8 bases, and 14 bases lay in between. This CDR3 has 15 residues. The CDR3 nucleotides read TGTGCCAGCAGCCAAGGCCTGGAGGGCAGCGAAAAACTGTTTTTT. It specifies CASSQGLEGSEKLFF.

This chain links TRBV25-1 with TRBJ2-3, with 8 positions matching TRBD2. The CDR3 spans 15 residues. Germline lookup yields CDR1 MGHDK and CDR2 SYGVNS. After removal of 5 bases from V and 2 bases from J, the junction contained 6 bases not matched to a gene. The CDR3 DNA follows: TGTGCCAGCAGTAAAGCGGGAGCCGACACAGATACGCAGTATTTT. Translated: CASSKAGADTDTQYF.

This clonotype appeared a few times. This rearrangement joins TRBV12-3 or TRBV12-4 to TRBJ2-1; TRBD2 agrees at 7 bases. Trimming cost V 5 bases and J 1 base; bases outside gene matches: 8. There are 16 residues in the CDR3. CDR3 nucleotides: TGTGCCAGCAGTCAGTGGGAGGGTGCTTCCTACAATGAGCAGTTCTTC. Translated, it gives CASSQWEGASYNEQFF.

The V gene is TRBV12-3 or TRBV12-4, the J gene TRBJ2-3, with unresolved D. The CDR3 is 13 amino acids. With 6 bases removed from V and 2 bases from J, the gap between germline ends came to 9 bases. Here the CDR3 reads CASRGLVTDTQYF. Written as DNA, the CDR3 is TGTGCCAGCAGGGGGTTAGTCACAGATACGCAGTATTTT.

This clonotype occurred many times. This rearrangement joins TRBV11-3 to TRBJ2-4, with D unclear. CDR1 SGHNT and CDR2 YENEEA come from the germline V gene. The CDR3 contains 16 residues. V was clipped by 6 bases and J by 0 bases, with 15 bases between them. CDR3 in DNA: TGTGCCAGCAGTCGGCAAGGGTCTCTAGCCAAAAACATTCAGTACTTC. It specifies CASSRQGSLAKNIQYF.

This chain uses TRBV12-3 or TRBV12-4 with TRBJ2-5, with D hard to call. Trimming shortened V by 3 bases and J by 3 bases, and 8 bases separated the two germline ends. The CDR3 length is 13 residues. The CDR3, as DNA: TGTGCCAGCAGTTTTAGGGCCAAAGAGACCCAGTACTTC. It encodes CASSFRAKETQYF.

This clonotype was seen at least ten times. The chain employs TRBV5-1 and TRBJ2-3; 7 positions agree with TRBD2. Looked up from germline, CDR1 is SGHRS and CDR2 is YFSETQ. J was trimmed by 3 bases and V by 0 bases; bases with no gene match: 1. This CDR3 has 14 residues. The CDR3 DNA reads TGCGCCAGCAGCTTGGAGCGGGGAACAGATACGCAGTATTTT. This gives the protein CASSLERGTDTQYF.

In its sample, this clonotype was seen a few times. CDR3 DNA: TGTGCCAGCAGAGAGTCAGGGGGCTCTGGAAACACCATATATTTT. Translation gives CASRESGGSGNTIYF. The V and J genes are TRBV27 and TRBJ1-3, with TRBD1 matching 7 bases. The V gene end was trimmed by 6 bases and the J gene end by 0 bases; junction bases not matched to a gene: 5. Germline CDR1 MNHEY, CDR2 SMNVEV (reference sequence). This CDR3 is 15 amino acids long.

This clonotype occurred many times. CDR3 sequence: CSVGSVGGTGELFF. CDR3 in DNA: TGCAGCGTGGGGTCCGTCGGGGGCACCGGGGAGCTGTTTTTT. This chain uses TRBV29-1 with TRBJ2-2, with D tentatively TRBD2 (6 bases). Trimming left V 6 bases short and J 4 bases short, with 15 bases between. Germline CDR1 reads SQVTM; CDR2 reads ANQGSEA. This CDR3 spans 14 amino acids.

This clonotype was seen repeatedly, ten times or more. This chain joins TRBV27 and TRBJ1-1; TRBD1 matches at 11 bases. The CDR3 has 16 amino acids. V lost 8 bases, J lost 6 bases, and 14 bases stayed unmatched. Germline V gene sequence: CDR1 MNHEY, CDR2 SMNVEV (reference sequence). The CDR3 DNA reads as TGTGCCAGCGGATTGTCCGGGACAGGGGGTATAGCTGAAGCTTTCTTT. Amino acids: CASGLSGTGGIAEAFF.

The sample holds a few counts of this clonotype. This chain connects TRBV7-9 to TRBJ1-2, with D unresolved. The CDR3 has 14 amino acids. Trimming removed 1 base from V and 7 bases from J, with 13 bases in between. Germline V gene data show CDR1 as SEHNR and CDR2 as FQNEAQ (reference sequence). The chain's CDR3 is CASSLVTGDGGYTF. The CDR3 nucleotides read TGTGCCAGCAGCTTAGTTACTGGGGATGGTGGCTACACCTTC.

This clonotype was observed at least ten times. The V call is TRBV25-1, the J call TRBJ2-1, with a possible D match to TRBD1 (10 bases). V dropped 3 bases and J dropped 4 bases, with 28 bases sitting between them. There are 20 residues in the CDR3. Per the germline V gene, CDR1 is MGHDK and CDR2 is SYGVNS. The CDR3 region has the DNA TGTGCCAGCAGTGACCAGGGGGGACAGGGGTCTAGCGGGACTTACAATGAGCAGTTCTTC. Translated, it gives CASSDQGGQGSSGTYNEQFF.

In its sample, this clonotype was seen many times. V gene TRBV9 combines with J gene TRBJ2-1, with a possible D match to TRBD1 (6 bases). Trimming took off 3 bases at V and 5 bases at J, with 18 bases between the two ends. CDR3 length: 16 amino acids. The germline V gene encodes CDR1 SGDLS and CDR2 YYNGEE. CDR3 DNA: TGTGCCAGCAGCGCCCGCCGGGACAATTTACACAATGAGCAGTTCTTC. It codes for CASSARRDNLHNEQFF.

Ten or more counts support this clonotype. The V call is TRBV15, the J call TRBJ2-6; 7 nucleotides agree with TRBD1. Germline loops: CDR1 LNHNV, CDR2 YYDKDF (reference sequence). J gave up 0 bases and V 3 bases, and 2 bases lay outside the gene matches. This CDR3 comprises 16 residues. The DNA for the CDR3 is TGTGCCACCAGCAGCGGGGACAGCTCTGGGGCCAACGTCCTGACTTTC. Its translation is CATSSGDSSGANVLTF.

This clonotype was observed at least ten times. As DNA, the CDR3 is TGTGCCAGCAGTTACTCTCCGCGACCGCATGAGCAGTTCTTC. This encodes CASSYSPRPHEQFF. V usage is TRBV6-5 and J usage is TRBJ2-1; D gene uncertain. The CDR3 length is 14 residues. Germline V lookup: CDR1 MNHEY, CDR2 SVGAGI. Between the trimmed V and J ends, which lost 0 bases and 8 bases, there was a span of 11 bases.

This clonotype was picked up a small number of times. The chain links TRBV7-2 to TRBJ2-7; maybe TRBD2 (5 bases). Germline assignment: CDR1 SGHTA and CDR2 FQGNSA. The CDR3 totals 16 residues. V dropped 5 bases and J dropped 2 bases, with 19 bases sitting between them. The CDR3 sequence: CASSHRTGSRTYEQYF. The CDR3 DNA sequence: TGTGCCAGCAGCCATCGGACGGGGTCCCGTACCTACGAGCAGTACTTC.

This clonotype has at least ten counts. This chain links TRBV3-1 with TRBJ1-1; 8 bases are a match to TRBD1. Germline V lookup: CDR1 LGHDT, CDR2 YNNKEL (reference sequence). Unmatched junction bases numbered 3, after V lost 1 base and J lost 5 bases. This CDR3 has 14 amino acids. CDR3 sequence reads: CASSQADRVTEAFF. The CDR3 DNA sequence: TGTGCCAGCAGCCAAGCGGACAGGGTTACTGAAGCTTTCTTT.

The chain joins TRBV20-1 to TRBJ2-7; 12 bases align to TRBD2. The ends lost 6 bases at V and 3 bases at J; junction bases unmatched: 3. CDR3 length: 13 residues. CDR1 and CDR2 from the germline V gene are DFQATT and SNEGSKA (reference sequence). CDR3 sequence reads: CSAPTSGSYEQYF. The DNA for the CDR3 is TGCAGTGCCCCGACTAGCGGGAGCTACGAGCAGTACTTC.

This clonotype was observed a few times. The J gene is TRBJ2-7, the V gene TRBV7-2, with a weak D call TRBD1 (6 bases). The length of the CDR3 is 14 residues. In germline, CDR1 is SGHTA, CDR2 FQGNSA. V was cut by 5 bases and J by 2 bases, with 13 bases left in between. The CDR3 here is CASSRKGVPYEQYF. DNA for the CDR3: TGTGCCAGCAGCCGGAAGGGGGTACCCTACGAGCAGTACTTC.

The chain has TRBV3-1 and TRBJ1-1; D call uncertain. The V gene lost 4 bases and the J gene lost 3 bases, with 12 bases spanning the gap. CDR3 length equals 14 residues. Looked up from germline, CDR1 is LGHDT and CDR2 is YNNKEL (reference sequence). The CDR3, as DNA: TGTGCCAGCAGCCGAGTACATAGGGACACTGAAGCTTTCTTT. The encoded protein is CASSRVHRDTEAFF.

J is TRBJ1-2 and V is TRBV18; D gene uncertain. The CDR3 has 11 amino acids. The ends were cut back, 2 bases at V and 8 bases at J, with 6 bases in the middle. From germline, CDR1 is KGHSH and CDR2 LQKENI. CDR3 coding DNA: TGTGCCAGCTCACCAGGGCCGGGCTACACCTTC. Protein product: CASSPGPGYTF.